This T cell receptor beta chain was profiled in a study of T-cell memory formation after mild COVID-19. Whole-study results and caveats: Cross-reactive memory seemingly joined, as some responding clones were found in pre-infection memory. Day 15 to 85 contractors were CD4/CD8 balanced; later expanders leaned CD4+.

cDNA libraries for TCR alpha and TCR beta, carrying sample barcodes and UMIs, came from 5'RACE with constant-segment primers. Each CDR3 protein is one row after TCRdb ran MiXCR on the 5' RACE reads. The sample consists of under 450,000 distinct CDR3 sequences, 20% to 25% of them appearing once. Worth noting for this clonotype: Its target is unknown.

CDR1 is MDHEN, CDR2 SYDVKM, per germline. V lost 5 bases, J lost 4 bases, and 12 bases lay in between. This CDR3 spans 13 amino acids. Sequencing was performed on PBMCs or a T cell subset sorted from them (not recorded which). The chain employs TRBV28 and TRBJ2-7; D unclear. The receptor was derived from a man younger than 35 who had mild COVID-19 (a few samples of this study predate the infection). Cell type and time point are not known. The CDR3 DNA reads as TGTGCCAGCAGTCCCAACTCTCCATACGAGCAGTACGTC. The encoded protein is CASSPNSPYEQYV.